This paragraph covers one T cell receptor (beta chain) sequence. Looked up from germline, CDR1 is SGHDT and CDR2 is YYEEEE. CDR3 size: 14 residues. V was clipped by 3 bases and J by 4 bases, with 12 bases between them. One entry per CDR3 protein, called by TCRdb with MiXCR from the RT-PCR reads. Altogether more than 150,000 distinct CDR3 sequences are present, approximately 9.2% being singletons, with the ten largest covering 9.5% to 13%. These data originate in a study of response to subunit inactivated influenza vaccine. This specimen was non-naive T cells sorted from PBMCs, taken on the day of vaccination. The chain joins TRBV5-6 to TRBJ2-3; perhaps TRBD1 as D (6 bases). The clonotype comes from a man aged 45-60 years who received an inactivated influenza vaccine. CDR3 sequence (DNA): TGTGCCAGCAGCTCAACAGGGAAGGCAGATACGCAGTATTTT. Amino acid sequence: CASSSTGKADTQYF.